This entry lists 25 T cell receptor beta chains sequenced from one sample in a study of cytomegalovirus exposure and HLA in healthy donors. PCR amplification relied on 60 Vbeta primers (plus 13 Jbeta primers). The method was immunoSEQ multiplex PCR; TCRdb's version includes in-frame clones alone and lacks a portion of them. This sample has 130,000 or so clones, with approximately 74% found just once. The sequenced sample was PBMCs. The receptors derive from a man aged 18 to 30 in good health and CMV-seropositive.

The chain uses TRBV10-3 and TRBJ2-7; D is uncertain. V was shortened by 11 bases and J by 6 bases, with 14 bases between the two germline ends. CDR1 is ENHRY, CDR2 SYGVKD, per germline. The CDR3 contains 11 residues. The CDR3 DNA follows: TGTGCCGTCGGAGTTTCCACCGAGCAGTACTTC. Protein: CAVGVSTEQYF.

This chain uses TRBV7-8 with TRBJ1-1; 10 bases match TRBD1. With V trimmed by 4 bases and J by 4 bases, 6 bases remained unmatched. The CDR3 sequence is 15 residues long. From germline, CDR1 is SGHVS and CDR2 FQNEAQ. The CDR3 DNA is TGTGCCAGCAGCTGGGGACAGGGGTGGAGCACTGAAGCTTTCTTT. It yields the protein CASSWGQGWSTEAFF.

The chain couples TRBV18 to TRBJ2-5; a possible D gene is TRBD1 (6 bases). The length of the CDR3 is 16 residues. Trimming left V 1 base short and J 5 bases short, with 17 bases between. In germline, CDR1 is KGHSH, CDR2 LQKENI. The CDR3, as DNA: TGTGCCAGCTCACCACGACCTACAGGGATTCGGGAGACCCAGTACTTC. Amino acid sequence: CASSPRPTGIRETQYF.

This clone was observed a handful of times. The CDR3 nucleotides are TGCGCCAGCAGCTGGAATACGGGGAACACTGAAGCTTTCTTT. Its translation is CASSWNTGNTEAFF. The genes are TRBV5-1 and TRBJ1-1; D is undetermined. V shed 3 bases and J shed 1 base, with 10 bases lying between them. The CDR3 sequence is 14 residues long. Germline V lookup: CDR1 SGHRS, CDR2 YFSETQ.

V gene TRBV27 combines with J gene TRBJ2-1, with 10 nucleotides matching TRBD1. V shed 5 bases and J 9 bases; nucleotides not matched to a gene: 10. Per the germline V gene, CDR1 is MNHEY and CDR2 is SMNVEV (reference sequence). The CDR3 has 15 residues. CDR3 residues: CASSISGQGIGEQFF. In DNA, the CDR3 is TGTGCCAGCAGTATCTCGGGACAGGGGATCGGTGAGCAGTTCTTC.

V usage is TRBV9 and J usage is TRBJ2-1; D is possibly TRBD1 (6 bases). V was trimmed by 0 bases and J by 1 base, leaving 11 bases between them. CDR1 and CDR2 from the germline V gene are SGDLS and YYNGEE. This CDR3 contains 16 residues. Written as DNA, the CDR3 is TGTGCCAGCAGCGTAGCGACAGGCCATTCCTACAATGAGCAGTTCTTC. The encoded protein is CASSVATGHSYNEQFF.

The chain carries TRBV6-9 and TRBJ1-2, with TRBD1 matching 7 bases. The germline V gene has CDR1 MNHGY and CDR2 SVAAGI. The ends lost 7 bases at V and 4 bases at J; junction bases unmatched: 9. This CDR3 spans 14 amino acids. The CDR3 coding sequence is TGTGCCAGCATTACACAGGGGCTCCCCTATGGCTACACCTTC. Its translation: CASITQGLPYGYTF.

The DNA for the CDR3 is TGTGCCAGCAGCCAAGGCAACCAAGAGACCCAGTACTTC. Translating gives CASSQGNQETQYF. The rearrangement links TRBV16 to TRBJ2-5; D gene uncertain. Trimming removed 2 bases at V and 0 bases at J, with 4 bases between. Germline CDR1 reads KGHSY; CDR2 reads FQNENV. This CDR3 region has 13 residues.

The rearrangement uses TRBV7-6 and TRBJ2-5; a possible D gene is TRBD1 (6 bases). The CDR3 extends over 12 amino acids. Trimming left V 1 base short and J 14 bases short, with 14 bases between. CDR1 is SGHVS and CDR2 is FNYEAQ in the germline V gene. The CDR3 protein is CASSLVDSFKYF. Here the CDR3 DNA reads TGTGCCAGCAGCTTAGTGGACAGTTTCAAATACTTC.

The chain couples TRBV27 to TRBJ1-2; D gene unclear. The V gene lost 4 bases and the J gene lost 2 bases, with 17 bases spanning the gap. CDR1 and CDR2 (germline): MNHEY, SMNVEV (reference sequence). The CDR3 loop spans 16 amino acids. The CDR3 spells CASSYYPGVENYGYTF. DNA of the CDR3: TGTGCCAGCAGTTATTACCCCGGGGTCGAAAACTATGGCTACACCTTC.

The rearrangement links TRBV2 to TRBJ2-3; D might be TRBD2 (5 bases). V was shortened by 4 bases and J by 0 bases, with 5 bases between the two germline ends. The CDR3 runs 13 residues. From germline, CDR1 is SNHLY and CDR2 FYNNEI. In DNA form, the CDR3 reads TGTGCCAGCAGTGGCGGGAGCACAGATACGCAGTATTTT. Its translation is CASSGGSTDTQYF.

The chain couples TRBV19 to TRBJ1-5; 7 positions match TRBD1. The CDR3 consists of 13 residues. V trimming: 6 bases; J trimming: 5 bases; junction bases outside the gene matches: 4. Germline CDR1 LNHDA, CDR2 SQIVND (reference sequence). This CDR3 is CASRRGPHQPQHF. The CDR3 region has the DNA TGTGCCAGTAGAAGGGGGCCGCATCAGCCCCAGCATTTT.

This clone has more than one count but fewer than ten. This chain links TRBV28 with TRBJ1-1; 8 nucleotides agree with TRBD1. Unmatched junction bases numbered 8, after V lost 6 bases and J lost 8 bases. This CDR3 is built from 13 residues. The germline V gene encodes CDR1 MDHEN and CDR2 SYDVKM. The CDR3 region has the DNA TGTGCCAGCAGACCCCCTCACAGGGGGGAAGCTTTCTTT. It is translated as CASRPPHRGEAFF.

CDR3 sequence (DNA): TGTGTCCTCCTAGCGGGAGTCTACGAGCAGTACTTC. Translation gives CVLLAGVYEQYF. The chain is built from TRBV9 and TRBJ2-7, with 10 bases identical to TRBD2. Germline V CDR1 and CDR2: SGDLS, YYNGEE. The CDR3 runs 12 residues.

Concerning this clone: At the DNA level, this CDR3 is encoded by other sequences in the same sample as well. This chain connects TRBV15 to TRBJ1-1; tentatively, D is TRBD1 (5 bases). V lost 1 base and J 4 bases, leaving 10 bases between the germline ends. This CDR3 has 14 amino acids. Germline V gene sequence: CDR1 LNHNV, CDR2 YYDKDF (reference sequence). The CDR3 here is CATSRGGGGTEAFF. Written as DNA, the CDR3 is TGTGCCACCAGCAGAGGGGGGGGAGGCACTGAAGCTTTCTTT.

The V and J genes are TRBV7-3 and TRBJ1-1; 8 nucleotides match TRBD1. V was pared by 5 bases and J by 1 base, with 3 bases of the junction left unmatched. The CDR3 is 14 amino acids. Germline V gene lookup returns CDR1 SGHTA and CDR2 FQGTGA. This chain's CDR3 is CASSVGQGNTEAFF. CDR3 nucleotides: TGTGCCAGCAGCGTAGGACAGGGGAACACTGAAGCTTTCTTT.

This clone was counted only a few times. The V call is TRBV5-5, the J call TRBJ2-1, with 10 bases aligning to TRBD1. The ends lost 6 bases at V and 8 bases at J; junction bases unmatched: 14. The CDR3 sequence is 16 residues long. Per germline, CDR1 SGHKS and CDR2 YYEKEE (reference sequence). The CDR3 sequence is CASMVGTGALGDEQFF. In DNA, the CDR3 is TGTGCCAGCATGGTAGGGACAGGGGCCCTGGGGGATGAGCAGTTCTTC. Using reference TRBV5-5 and TRBJ2-1 for the parts outside the CDR3, the full variable domain is DAGVTQSPTHLIKTRGQQVTLRCSPISGHKSVSWYQQVLGQGPQFIFQYYEKEERGRGNFPDRFSARQFPNYSSELNVNALLLGDSALYLCASMVGTGALGDEQFFGPGTRLTVL.

The chain couples TRBV5-1 to TRBJ2-5; the D is unclear. V was trimmed by 5 bases and J by 2 bases, leaving 10 bases between them. This CDR3 contains 13 residues. Germline CDR1 reads SGHRS; CDR2 reads YFSETQ. CDR3: CASRYGFQETQYF. In DNA form, the CDR3 reads TGCGCCAGCAGATATGGCTTTCAAGAGACCCAGTACTTC.

The chain joins TRBV7-9 to TRBJ1-2, with 7 positions matching TRBD1. CDR1 and CDR2 from the germline V gene are SEHNR and FQNEAQ (reference sequence). CDR3 size: 14 residues. J was trimmed by 6 bases and V by 3 bases; bases with no gene match: 7. For the CDR3, the DNA is TGTGCCAGCAGCTTTACTGACAGGGCAAATGGCTACACCTTC. Its protein is CASSFTDRANGYTF. Variable domain in full (rest from reference TRBV7-9 and TRBJ1-2): DTGVSQNPRHKITKRGQNVTFRCDPISEHNRLYWYRQTLGQGPEFLTYFQNEAQLEKSRLLSDRFSAERPKGSFSTLEIQRTEQGDSAMYLCASSFTDRANGYTFGSGTRLTVV.

This chain uses TRBV18 with TRBJ1-5; 12 bases agree with TRBD1. Germline V gives CDR1 KGHSH, CDR2 LQKENI. V lost 2 bases, J lost 7 bases, and 3 bases stayed unmatched. CDR3 length: 15 residues. The CDR3 DNA is TGTGCCAGCTCACCAGGGACAGGGGGCGGCCAGCCCCAGCATTTT. As protein: CASSPGTGGGQPQHF.

V and J are TRBV29-1 and TRBJ1-1; possibly TRBD1 for D (5 bases). Trimming shortened V by 3 bases and J by 1 base, and 15 bases separated the two germline ends. Per the germline V gene, CDR1 is SQVTM and CDR2 is ANQGSEA. There are 15 residues in the CDR3. DNA of the CDR3: TGCAGCGTTGATAAGGCGGTAGGGGCGAACACTGAAGCTTTCTTT. It codes for CSVDKAVGANTEAFF. The whole variable domain, remainder taken from reference TRBV29-1 and TRBJ1-1, is SAVISQKPSRDICQRGTSLTIQCQVDSQVTMMFWYRQQPGQSLTLIATANQGSEATYESGFVIDKFPISRPNLTFSTLTVSNMSPEDSSIYLCSVDKAVGANTEAFFGQGTRLTVV.

This clone was counted between two and nine times. This chain connects TRBV4-1 to TRBJ2-1; perhaps TRBD2 as D (6 bases). The germline V and J ends were trimmed by 3 bases and 6 bases, with 15 bases remaining between them. The V gene's germline CDR1 is MGHRA and CDR2 YSYEKL. CDR3 size: 15 residues. The CDR3 DNA sequence: TGCGCCAGCAGCCATCCTCGGACTATGGCCAATGAGCAGTTCTTC. Translating gives CASSHPRTMANEQFF.

V and J are TRBV7-2 and TRBJ2-7, with no clear D. Trimming stripped 2 bases from V and 7 bases from J, with 12 bases between. This CDR3 is built from 13 residues. CDR1 SGHTA and CDR2 FQGNSA come from the germline V gene. CDR3 coding DNA: TGTGCCAGCAGCTTACGCCACCTTCGGGAGCAGTACTTC. It translates to CASSLRHLREQYF. The whole variable domain, remainder taken from reference TRBV7-2 and TRBJ2-7, is GAGVSQSPSNKVTEKGKDVELRCDPISGHTALYWYRQSLGQGLEFLIYFQGNSAPDKSGLPSDRFSAERTGGSVSTLTIQRTQQEDSAVYLCASSLRHLREQYFGPGTRLTVT.

The DNA for the CDR3 is TGTGCCAGCAGCGCGTCAGCGGCGACTGCCTACGAGCAGTACTTC. Encoded protein: CASSASAATAYEQYF. The V and J genes are TRBV7-2 and TRBJ2-7, with D possibly being TRBD2 (5 bases). Germline V gives CDR1 SGHTA, CDR2 FQGNSA. CDR3 length: 15 amino acids. V lost 5 bases to trimming and J lost 2 bases, with 16 bases between them.

CDR3 residues: CASSNSGRRTDTQYF. The CDR3 DNA sequence: TGCGCCAGCAGTAATAGCGGGAGGCGCACAGATACGCAGTATTTT. The chain is built from TRBV5-1 and TRBJ2-3; 10 nucleotides line up with TRBD2. This CDR3 region has 15 residues. The V and J ends lost 5 bases and 1 base, in that order; junction bases with no gene match: 4. Germline assignment: CDR1 SGHRS and CDR2 YFSETQ.